The 30 T cell receptor beta chains below were found in one sample sequenced in a study of beta chain features in type 1 diabetes. Reverse transcribing all isolated RNA meant expressed TCRB transcripts were sequenced. Measured with immunoSEQ multiplex PCR; TCRdb has only the in-frame clones, and not every one. The table shows 620,000 or so clones, with roughly a sixth occurring only once. The sequencing input was naive CD4+ T cells from blood. These TCRs come from a man in his late teens or twenties in good health.

The chain combines TRBV5-1 with TRBJ2-1; D unclear. This CDR3 is 13 amino acids long. Between the trimmed V and J ends, which lost 2 bases and 8 bases, there was a span of 11 bases. Looked up from germline, CDR1 is SGHRS and CDR2 is YFSETQ. The DNA for the CDR3 is TGCGCCAGCAGCTTAAACTGGGCCGATGAGCAGTTCTTC. This encodes CASSLNWADEQFF.

This chain joins TRBV18 and TRBJ1-1; TRBD1 might be the D (5 bases). The germline V gene encodes CDR1 KGHSH and CDR2 LQKENI. Between the trimmed V and J ends, which lost 3 bases and 0 bases, there was a span of 14 bases. The CDR3 sequence is 16 residues long. The CDR3 spells CASSPQGRPMNTEAFF. CDR3 DNA sequence: TGTGCCAGCTCACCGCAGGGACGTCCCATGAACACTGAAGCTTTCTTT.

The CDR3 region has the DNA TGTGCCAGCAGCCACCGGAGGGACAGCGAGAACGAAGCTTTCTTT. Residues: CASSHRRDSENEAFF. The rearrangement uses TRBV6-6 and TRBJ1-1; 7 bases line up with TRBD1. J gave up 8 bases and V 6 bases, and 15 bases lay outside the gene matches. This CDR3 has 15 residues. Per the germline V gene, CDR1 is MNHNY and CDR2 is SVGAGI (reference sequence).

This chain connects TRBV6-4 to TRBJ2-1; D is undetermined. Trimming left V 2 bases short and J 5 bases short, with 4 bases between. Looked up from germline, CDR1 is MRHNA and CDR2 is SNTAGT. The CDR3 consists of 12 residues. The CDR3 DNA is TGTGCCAGCAGTGACAGGGACAATGAGCAGTTCTTC. Protein: CASSDRDNEQFF.

This chain links TRBV19 with TRBJ1-4; 8 positions agree with TRBD1. Germline-derived CDR1 and CDR2 are LNHDA and SQIVND (reference sequence). With V trimmed by 3 bases and J by 5 bases, 11 bases remained unmatched. This CDR3 spans 17 amino acids. CDR3 DNA: TGTGCCAGTAGTATCTCCGGGACAGGAGCCCTCAATGAAAAACTGTTTTTT. This translates into CASSISGTGALNEKLFF.

The chain combines TRBV28 with TRBJ2-3; 13 bases fit TRBD2. Germline V gives CDR1 MDHEN, CDR2 SYDVKM. The CDR3 length is 15 residues. V shed 4 bases and J 7 bases; nucleotides not matched to a gene: 5. The CDR3 region is CASSSGLAGLHTQYF. The CDR3 nucleotides read TGTGCCAGCAGTTCGGGACTAGCGGGGCTGCATACGCAGTATTTT.

This chain joins TRBV7-9 and TRBJ1-4, with 7 bases identical to TRBD1. Germline lookup yields CDR1 SEHNR and CDR2 FQNEAQ (reference sequence). The CDR3 has 14 amino acids. Trimming took 6 bases from V and 4 from J; bases not matched to a gene: 5. CDR3 DNA sequence: TGTGCCAGCAGGAGGACAGGAAATAATGAAAAACTGTTTTTT. Translated: CASRRTGNNEKLFF.

This clone was observed a handful of times. The chain is built from TRBV7-2 and TRBJ2-2; 12 bases align to TRBD2. CDR3 length equals 17 residues. Germline CDR1 SGHTA, CDR2 FQGNSA. The V and J ends lost 4 bases and 5 bases, in that order; junction bases with no gene match: 8. The CDR3 reads CASSSPSGGAGTGELFF. CDR3 DNA sequence: TGTGCCAGCAGCTCCCCTAGCGGGGGGGCAGGTACCGGGGAGCTGTTTTTT. The full variable domain, rest sourced from reference TRBV7-2 and TRBJ2-2, is GAGVSQSPSNKVTEKGKDVELRCDPISGHTALYWYRQSLGQGLEFLIYFQGNSAPDKSGLPSDRFSAERTGGSVSTLTIQRTQQEDSAVYLCASSSPSGGAGTGELFFGEGSRLTVL.

This chain connects TRBV30 to TRBJ1-2, with D perhaps matching TRBD1 (6 bases). This CDR3 comprises 11 residues. Germline V gene sequence: CDR1 GTSNPN, CDR2 SVGIG (reference sequence). V gave up 2 bases and J gave up 10 bases, with 11 bases separating them. CDR3 nucleotide sequence: TGTGCCTGGAGTCTACAGGGACCCTACACCTTC. Amino acid sequence: CAWSLQGPYTF.

For the CDR3, the DNA is TGTGCCATCAGTGAGAGACAGTTTGAAGCTTTCTTT. Protein product: CAISERQFEAFF. The V and J genes are TRBV10-3 and TRBJ1-1, with D possibly being TRBD1 (5 bases). CDR1 is ENHRY and CDR2 is SYGVKD in the germline V gene. The CDR3 loop spans 12 amino acids. V was pared by 2 bases and J by 7 bases, with 8 bases between.

The rearrangement uses TRBV27 and TRBJ1-1, with 10 bases aligning to TRBD1. V lost 5 bases to trimming and J lost 0 bases; unmatched junction nucleotides: 15. Germline CDR1 and CDR2: MNHEY and SMNVEV (reference sequence). CDR3 size: 19 residues. The CDR3 is CASSPRQGARPYLNTEAFF. CDR3 DNA sequence: TGTGCCAGCAGTCCTCGACAGGGGGCGCGCCCCTACTTGAACACTGAAGCTTTCTTT.

This clone was detected only once. Different DNA sequences within this sample yield the same CDR3. This chain uses TRBV18 with TRBJ1-4; D unresolved. Between the trimmed V and J ends, which lost 3 bases and 3 bases, there was a span of 8 bases. The CDR3 has 14 amino acids. CDR1 KGHSH and CDR2 LQKENI come from the germline V gene. The CDR3 DNA reads TGTGCCAGCTCACCTCCGGGCCCTAATGAAAAACTGTTTTTT. It yields the protein CASSPPGPNEKLFF.

The CDR3 DNA reads TGTGCCAGCAGTTGGCTAGGAACTGGGGCCAACGTCCTGACTTTC. Translating it yields CASSWLGTGANVLTF. This chain uses TRBV28 with TRBJ2-6; D gene unclear. CDR1 is MDHEN and CDR2 is SYDVKM in the germline V gene. This CDR3 is built from 15 residues. V was trimmed by 4 bases and J by 2 bases, leaving 9 bases between them. The entire variable domain, with the rest obtained from reference TRBV28 and TRBJ2-6, is as follows: DVKVTQSSRYLVKRTGEKVFLECVQDMDHENMFWYRQDPGLGLRLIYFSYDVKMKEKGDIPEGYSVSREKKERFSLILESASTNQTSMYLCASSWLGTGANVLTFGAGSRLTVL.

This clone was picked up a small number of times. The V gene is TRBV5-4, the J gene TRBJ2-6; D is undetermined. V lost 2 bases and J 4 bases, leaving 13 bases between the germline ends. This CDR3 region has 16 residues. The germline V gene encodes CDR1 SGHNT and CDR2 YYREEE (reference sequence). CDR3 amino acids: CASSFELTQGANVLTF. CDR3 DNA sequence: TGTGCCAGCAGCTTCGAGCTCACCCAGGGGGCCAACGTCCTGACTTTC.

This clone was detected a few times. The rearrangement links TRBV27 to TRBJ1-1; 7 nucleotides agree with TRBD1. There are 18 residues in the CDR3. Germline CDR1 and CDR2: MNHEY and SMNVEV (reference sequence). V lost 1 base, J lost 3 bases, and 14 bases stayed unmatched. The CDR3 coding sequence is TGTGCCAGCAGTTTATTTAACCCAGGGGGTAGTCTCCACACTGAAGCTTTCTTT. This encodes CASSLFNPGGSLHTEAFF.

This clone has only a few counts. CDR3 region: CASSSGAEETQYF. As DNA, the CDR3 is TGTGCCAGCTCTTCCGGGGCGGAAGAGACCCAGTACTTC. V gene TRBV28 combines with J gene TRBJ2-5; D might be TRBD1 or TRBD2, each matching 5 bases. The germline CDR1 and CDR2 sequences are MDHEN and SYDVKM. V gave up 8 bases and J gave up 3 bases, with 13 bases separating them. CDR3 size: 13 residues.

V and J are TRBV30 and TRBJ1-6; 7 bases line up with TRBD1. With V trimmed by 0 bases and J by 6 bases, 8 bases remained unmatched. Germline V gene data show CDR1 as GTSNPN and CDR2 as SVGIG (reference sequence). This CDR3 region has 16 residues. The CDR3 sequence is CAWSVQRTGRNSPLHF. As DNA, the CDR3 is TGTGCCTGGAGTGTTCAACGGACAGGCCGTAATTCACCCCTCCACTTT.

This clone was picked up a small number of times. The same CDR3 arises from other DNA sequences in this sample as well. Written as DNA, the CDR3 is TGTGCCAGCAGCGTAGGGGTGGGTGGAAACACTGAAGCTTTCTTT. Translating gives CASSVGVGGNTEAFF. The V gene is TRBV9, the J gene TRBJ1-1, with unresolved D. V lost 0 bases and J 2 bases, leaving 11 bases between the germline ends. Per the germline V gene, CDR1 is SGDLS and CDR2 is YYNGEE. The CDR3 totals 15 residues.

Many counts were recorded for this clone. The chain joins TRBV28 to TRBJ2-1, with no clear D. The CDR3 consists of 12 residues. Germline CDR1 is MDHEN and CDR2 is SYDVKM. V gave up 4 bases and J gave up 15 bases, with 16 bases separating them. The CDR3 bases are TGTGCCAGCAGTTCACCGACCGCTTTGGGGTTCTTC. It codes for CASSSPTALGFF.

This clone came up many times. The chain joins TRBV10-3 to TRBJ2-5, with D possibly TRBD2 on 5 matching bases. V was pared by 6 bases and J by 5 bases, with 10 bases between. The germline gives CDR1 ENHRY, CDR2 SYGVKD. This CDR3 contains 12 residues. The CDR3 coding sequence is TGTGCCATCAGGGCTAGCCCCGAGACCCAGTACTTC. Residues: CAIRASPETQYF.

Concerning this clone: This specimen includes other DNA sequences encoding the same CDR3. Written as DNA, the CDR3 is TGTGCCAGCAGTTACTCGAACAGGGAGGAGACCCAGTACTTC. As protein: CASSYSNREETQYF. The chain carries TRBV6-6 and TRBJ2-5, with D perhaps TRBD1 (6 bases). CDR1 is MNHNY and CDR2 is SVGAGI in the germline V gene (reference sequence). This CDR3 region has 14 residues. V was trimmed by 0 bases and J by 5 bases, leaving 10 bases between them.

The chain carries TRBV9 and TRBJ1-2, with 9 bases matching TRBD1. V lost 3 bases and J lost 5; bases outside the gene matches: 8. Germline V gene sequence: CDR1 SGDLS, CDR2 YYNGEE. The CDR3 runs to 15 residues. CDR3 sequence reads: CASSALGQGDYGYTF. DNA for the CDR3: TGTGCCAGCAGCGCGCTGGGACAGGGAGATTATGGCTACACCTTC.

The rearrangement uses TRBV14 and TRBJ1-1, with 8 positions matching TRBD1. The germline gives CDR1 SGHDN, CDR2 FVKESK. The CDR3 consists of 14 residues. Germline trimming cut 5 bases from V and 6 bases from J; bases unmatched to any gene: 8. CDR3 DNA: TGTGCCAGCAGCTTCGGCCGGACAGGGCCTGAAGCTTTCTTT. Translation gives CASSFGRTGPEAFF.

This chain connects TRBV11-1 to TRBJ1-4; TRBD1 is a possible D gene (5 bases). Germline-derived CDR1 and CDR2 are SGHAT and FQDESV (reference sequence). V lost 4 bases to trimming and J lost 7 bases, with 7 bases between them. The CDR3 has 12 amino acids. The CDR3 is CASSYGGEKLFF. As DNA, the CDR3 is TGTGCCAGCAGCTACGGGGGTGAAAAACTGTTTTTT.

The chain recombines TRBV9 with TRBJ2-1; D gene unclear. The CDR3 contains 15 residues. CDR1 is SGDLS and CDR2 is YYNGEE in the germline V gene. Trimming removed 3 bases at V and 0 bases at J, with 10 bases between. For the CDR3, the DNA is TGTGCCAGCAGCGAGCAAGGCAGCTCCTACAATGAGCAGTTCTTC. Protein sequence: CASSEQGSSYNEQFF.

This clone was found a few times. V usage is TRBV18 and J usage is TRBJ2-1; TRBD1 might be the D (6 bases). The CDR3 has 14 amino acids. The V end lost 3 bases, the J end lost 9 bases, and 15 bases lay between the germline ends. Germline V gene lookup returns CDR1 KGHSH and CDR2 LQKENI. This CDR3 reads CASSPFRQASEQFF. The CDR3, as DNA: TGTGCCAGCTCACCTTTCAGACAGGCGAGTGAGCAGTTCTTC.

This clone is a singleton in its sample. The chain employs TRBV2 and TRBJ1-2, with D perhaps TRBD1 (6 bases). The germline CDR1 and CDR2 sequences are SNHLY and FYNNEI. The ends were cut back, 6 bases at V and 6 bases at J, with 20 bases in the middle. This CDR3 spans 15 amino acids. This CDR3 reads CASRISGQTRDGYTF. CDR3 DNA sequence: TGTGCCAGCAGGATCTCTGGACAGACCCGGGATGGCTACACCTTC. Full variable domain (rest looked up from reference TRBV2 and TRBJ1-2): EPEVTQTPSHQVTQMGQEVILRCVPISNHLYFYWYRQILGQKVEFLVSFYNNEISEKSEIFDDQFSVERPDGSNFTLKIRSTKLEDSAMYFCASRISGQTRDGYTFGSGTRLTVV.

The J gene is TRBJ1-2, the V gene TRBV7-9; possibly TRBD1 for D (6 bases). This CDR3 is built from 18 residues. Germline CDR1 and CDR2: SEHNR and FQNEAQ (reference sequence). V was pared by 3 bases and J by 3 bases, with 23 bases between. CDR3 nucleotide sequence: TGTGCCAGCAGCTTTTTCCCCCCGCAGCGGGGGCCGGACTATGGCTACACCTTC. This translates into CASSFFPPQRGPDYGYTF. The entire variable domain, with the rest obtained from reference TRBV7-9 and TRBJ1-2, is as follows: DTGVSQNPRHKITKRGQNVTFRCDPISEHNRLYWYRQTLGQGPEFLTYFQNEAQLEKSRLLSDRFSAERPKGSFSTLEIQRTEQGDSAMYLCASSFFPPQRGPDYGYTFGSGTRLTVV.

This chain connects TRBV23-1 to TRBJ2-3; D gene ambiguous. TRBV23-1 is given ORF status, its function remaining uncertain. V lost 4 bases and J 8 bases, leaving 13 bases between the germline ends. CDR3 length equals 13 residues. CDR3 DNA sequence: TGCGCCAGCAGTCCCCGTGAGTTTGTTACGCAGTATTTT. Its translation is CASSPREFVTQYF.

The rearrangement joins TRBV18 to TRBJ2-7, with 7 bases lining up with TRBD2. Per the germline V gene, CDR1 is KGHSH and CDR2 is LQKENI. This CDR3 comprises 14 residues. The J segment lost 4 bases and the V segment lost 6 bases, leaving 9 bases of the junction unmatched. CDR3 DNA sequence: TGTGCCAGCTCGGGAGGGCTAGTAGCATACGAGCAGTACTTC. Protein product: CASSGGLVAYEQYF.